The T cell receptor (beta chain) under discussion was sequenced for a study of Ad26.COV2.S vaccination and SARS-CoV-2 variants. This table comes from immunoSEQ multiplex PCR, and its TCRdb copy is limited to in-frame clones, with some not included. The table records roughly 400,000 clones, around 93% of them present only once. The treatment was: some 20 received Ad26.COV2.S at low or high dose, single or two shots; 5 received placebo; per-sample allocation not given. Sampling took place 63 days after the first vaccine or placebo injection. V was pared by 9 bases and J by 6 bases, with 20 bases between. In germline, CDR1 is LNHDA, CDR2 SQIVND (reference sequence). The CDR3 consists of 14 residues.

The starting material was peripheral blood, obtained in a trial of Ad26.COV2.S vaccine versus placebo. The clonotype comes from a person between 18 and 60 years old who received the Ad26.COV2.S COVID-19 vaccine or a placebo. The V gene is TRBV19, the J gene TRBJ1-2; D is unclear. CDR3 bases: TGTGCCAGAAAGAGCCTATTCCCCGCACATGGCTACACCTTC. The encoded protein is CARKSLFPAHGYTF.